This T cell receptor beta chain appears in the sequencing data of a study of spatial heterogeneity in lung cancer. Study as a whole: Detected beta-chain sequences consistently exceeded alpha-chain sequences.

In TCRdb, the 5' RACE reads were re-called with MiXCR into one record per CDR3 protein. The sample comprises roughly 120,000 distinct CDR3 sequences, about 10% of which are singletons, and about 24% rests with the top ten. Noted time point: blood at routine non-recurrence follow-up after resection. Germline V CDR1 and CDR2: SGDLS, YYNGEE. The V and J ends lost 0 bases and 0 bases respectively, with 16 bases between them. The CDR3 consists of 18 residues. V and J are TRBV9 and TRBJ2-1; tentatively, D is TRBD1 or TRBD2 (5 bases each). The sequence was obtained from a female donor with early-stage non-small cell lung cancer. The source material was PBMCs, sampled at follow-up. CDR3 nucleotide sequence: TGTGCCAGCAGCGTAGCCCGGGCCGGGACGAGCTCCTACAATGAGCAGTTCTTC. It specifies CASSVARAGTSSYNEQFF.